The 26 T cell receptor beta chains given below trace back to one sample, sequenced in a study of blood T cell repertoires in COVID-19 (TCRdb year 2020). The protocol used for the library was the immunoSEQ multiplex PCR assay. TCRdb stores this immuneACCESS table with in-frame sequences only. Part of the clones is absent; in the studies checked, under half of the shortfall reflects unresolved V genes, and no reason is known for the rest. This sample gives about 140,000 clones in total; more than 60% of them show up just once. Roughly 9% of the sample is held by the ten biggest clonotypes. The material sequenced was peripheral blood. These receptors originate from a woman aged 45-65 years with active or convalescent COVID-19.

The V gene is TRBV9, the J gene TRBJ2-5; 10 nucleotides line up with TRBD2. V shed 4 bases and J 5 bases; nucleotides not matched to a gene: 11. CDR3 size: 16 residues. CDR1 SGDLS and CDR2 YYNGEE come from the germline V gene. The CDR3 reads CASSLTLAGLGETQYF. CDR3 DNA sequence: TGTGCCAGCAGCCTAACACTAGCGGGGCTAGGTGAGACCCAGTACTTC.

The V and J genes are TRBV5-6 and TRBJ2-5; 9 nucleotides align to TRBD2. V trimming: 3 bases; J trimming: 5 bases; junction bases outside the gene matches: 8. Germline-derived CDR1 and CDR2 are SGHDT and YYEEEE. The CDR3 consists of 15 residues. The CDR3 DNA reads TGTGCCAGCAGCTCCACGGTAGGACTAGCGGAGACCCAGTACTTC. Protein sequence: CASSSTVGLAETQYF.

The CDR3 DNA is TGCGCCAGCAGACTAGGGGGAGCGGACGATTACAATGAGCAGTTCTTC. It is translated as CASRLGGADDYNEQFF. V is TRBV4-1 and J is TRBJ2-1, with D tentatively TRBD1 (6 bases). The V gene lost 6 bases and the J gene lost 4 bases, with 19 bases spanning the gap. Germline lookup yields CDR1 MGHRA and CDR2 YSYEKL. The CDR3 totals 16 residues.

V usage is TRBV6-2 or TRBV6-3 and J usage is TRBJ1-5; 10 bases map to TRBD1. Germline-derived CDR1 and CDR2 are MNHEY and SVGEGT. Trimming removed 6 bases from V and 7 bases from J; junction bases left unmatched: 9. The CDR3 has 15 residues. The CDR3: CASSSTGQGRQPQHF. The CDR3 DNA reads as TGTGCCAGCAGCTCAACGGGACAGGGGCGACAGCCCCAGCATTTT.

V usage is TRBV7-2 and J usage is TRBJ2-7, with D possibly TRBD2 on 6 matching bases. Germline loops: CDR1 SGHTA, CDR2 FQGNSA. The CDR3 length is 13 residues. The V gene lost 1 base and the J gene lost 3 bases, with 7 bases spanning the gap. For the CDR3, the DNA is TGTGCCAGCAGCTTAGGGGGAGGCTACGAGCAGTACTTC. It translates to CASSLGGGYEQYF.

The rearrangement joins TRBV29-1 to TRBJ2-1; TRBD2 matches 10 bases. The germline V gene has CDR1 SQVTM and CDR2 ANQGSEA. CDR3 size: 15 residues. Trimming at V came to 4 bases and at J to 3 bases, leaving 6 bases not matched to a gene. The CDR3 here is CSVVRAGGLYNEQFF. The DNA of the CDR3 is TGCAGCGTTGTTCGAGCGGGGGGGCTCTACAATGAGCAGTTCTTC.

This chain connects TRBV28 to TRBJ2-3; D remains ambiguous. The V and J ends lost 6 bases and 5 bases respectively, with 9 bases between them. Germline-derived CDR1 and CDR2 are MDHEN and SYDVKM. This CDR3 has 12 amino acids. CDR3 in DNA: TGTGCCAGCAGCGAGAACCTAGATACGCAGTATTTT. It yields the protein CASSENLDTQYF.

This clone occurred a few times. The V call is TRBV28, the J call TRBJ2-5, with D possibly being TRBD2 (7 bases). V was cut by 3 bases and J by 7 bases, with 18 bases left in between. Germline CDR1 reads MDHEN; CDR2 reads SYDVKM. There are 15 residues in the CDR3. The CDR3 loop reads CASSFGGRERGTQYF. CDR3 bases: TGTGCCAGCAGTTTCGGGGGGCGGGAGAGAGGGACCCAGTACTTC.

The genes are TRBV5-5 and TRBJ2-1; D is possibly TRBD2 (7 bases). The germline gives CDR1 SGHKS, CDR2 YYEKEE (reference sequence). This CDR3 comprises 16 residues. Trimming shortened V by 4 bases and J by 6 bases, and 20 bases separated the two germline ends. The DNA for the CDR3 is TGTGCCAGCAGCGGGTCGACGGGGGGCCCTTCCAATGAGCAGTTCTTC. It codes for CASSGSTGGPSNEQFF. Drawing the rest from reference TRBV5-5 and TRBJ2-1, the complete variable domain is DAGVTQSPTHLIKTRGQQVTLRCSPISGHKSVSWYQQVLGQGPQFIFQYYEKEERGRGNFPDRFSARQFPNYSSELNVNALLLGDSALYLCASSGSTGGPSNEQFFGPGTRLTVL.

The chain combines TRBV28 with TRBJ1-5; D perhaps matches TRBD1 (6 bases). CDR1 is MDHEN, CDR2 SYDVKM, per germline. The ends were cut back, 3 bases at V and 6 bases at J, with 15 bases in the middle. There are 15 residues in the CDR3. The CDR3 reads CASSLATGLGQPQHF. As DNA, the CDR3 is TGTGCCAGCAGTTTGGCAACAGGGTTGGGTCAGCCCCAGCATTTT.

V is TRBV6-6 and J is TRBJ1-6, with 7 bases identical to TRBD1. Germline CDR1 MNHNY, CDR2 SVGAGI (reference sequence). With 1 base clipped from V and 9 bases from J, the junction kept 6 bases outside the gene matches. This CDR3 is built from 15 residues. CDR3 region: CASSYLSGGSSPLHF. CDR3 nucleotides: TGTGCCAGCAGTTACTTGTCAGGGGGAAGTTCACCCCTCCACTTT.

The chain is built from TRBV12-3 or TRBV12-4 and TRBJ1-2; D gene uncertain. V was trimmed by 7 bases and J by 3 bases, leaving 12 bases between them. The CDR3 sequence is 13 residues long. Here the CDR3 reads CASTPAEHYGYTF. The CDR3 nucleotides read TGTGCCAGCACCCCCGCAGAACACTATGGCTACACCTTC.

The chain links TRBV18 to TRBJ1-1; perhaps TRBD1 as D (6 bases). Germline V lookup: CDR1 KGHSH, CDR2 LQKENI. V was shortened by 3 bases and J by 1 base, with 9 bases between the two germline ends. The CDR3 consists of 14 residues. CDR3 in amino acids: CASSPGQTNTEAFF. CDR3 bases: TGTGCCAGCTCACCCGGACAGACGAACACTGAAGCTTTCTTT.

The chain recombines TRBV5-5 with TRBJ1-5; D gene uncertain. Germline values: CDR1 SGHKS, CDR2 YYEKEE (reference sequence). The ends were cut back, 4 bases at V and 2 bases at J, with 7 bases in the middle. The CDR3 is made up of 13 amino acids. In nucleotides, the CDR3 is TGTGCCAGCAGCCCGGGTGGCAATCAGCCCCAGCATTTT. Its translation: CASSPGGNQPQHF.

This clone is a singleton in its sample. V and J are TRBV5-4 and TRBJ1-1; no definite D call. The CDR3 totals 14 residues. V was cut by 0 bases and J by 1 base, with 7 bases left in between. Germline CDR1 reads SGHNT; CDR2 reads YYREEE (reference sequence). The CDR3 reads CASSLDEGNTEAFF. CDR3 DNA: TGTGCCAGCAGCTTGGATGAGGGGAACACTGAAGCTTTCTTT.

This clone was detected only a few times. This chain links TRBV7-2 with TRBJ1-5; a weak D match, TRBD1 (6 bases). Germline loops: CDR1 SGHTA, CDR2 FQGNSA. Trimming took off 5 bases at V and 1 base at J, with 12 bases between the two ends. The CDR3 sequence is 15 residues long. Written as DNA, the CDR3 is TGTGCCAGCAGCCCCCTAACAGGGAGCAATCAGCCCCAGCATTTT. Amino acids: CASSPLTGSNQPQHF.

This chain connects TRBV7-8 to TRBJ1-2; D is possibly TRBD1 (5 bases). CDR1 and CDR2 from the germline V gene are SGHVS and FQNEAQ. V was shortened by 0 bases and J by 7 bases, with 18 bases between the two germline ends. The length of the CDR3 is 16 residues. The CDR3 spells CASSLATVRGVGGYTF. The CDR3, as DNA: TGTGCCAGCAGCTTAGCGACAGTCCGGGGGGTGGGTGGCTACACCTTC.

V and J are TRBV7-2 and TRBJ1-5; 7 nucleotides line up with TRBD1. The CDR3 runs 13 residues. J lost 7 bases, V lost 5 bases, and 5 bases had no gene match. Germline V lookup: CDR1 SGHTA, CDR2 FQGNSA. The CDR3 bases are TGTGCCAGCAGCCTTGACAGGGAACAGCCCCAGCATTTT. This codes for CASSLDREQPQHF. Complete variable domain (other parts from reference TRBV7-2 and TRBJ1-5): GAGVSQSPSNKVTEKGKDVELRCDPISGHTALYWYRQSLGQGLEFLIYFQGNSAPDKSGLPSDRFSAERTGGSVSTLTIQRTQQEDSAVYLCASSLDREQPQHFGDGTRLSIL.

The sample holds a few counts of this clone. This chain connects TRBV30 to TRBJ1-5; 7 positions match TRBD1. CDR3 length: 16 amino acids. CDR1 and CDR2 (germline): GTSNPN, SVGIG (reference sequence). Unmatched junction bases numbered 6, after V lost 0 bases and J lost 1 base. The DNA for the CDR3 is TGTGCCTGGAGTGTCGAGGGGGCACGGAGCAATCAGCCCCAGCATTTT. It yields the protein CAWSVEGARSNQPQHF. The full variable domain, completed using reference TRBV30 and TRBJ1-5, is SQTIHQWPATLVQPVGSPLSLECTVEGTSNPNLYWYRQAAGRGLQLLFYSVGIGQISSEVPQNLSASRPQDRQFILSSKKLLLSDSGFYLCAWSVEGARSNQPQHFGDGTRLSIL.

CDR3 in DNA: TGCGCCAGCAGCCAGTTCAGGGGTTATAAAGCTTTCTTT. Translated, it gives CASSQFRGYKAFF. V usage is TRBV4-3 and J usage is TRBJ1-1; D perhaps matches TRBD1 (6 bases). Trimming shortened V by 3 bases and J by 9 bases, and 14 bases separated the two germline ends. Looked up from germline, CDR1 is LGHNA and CDR2 is YSLEER. The CDR3 has 13 residues.

In DNA, the CDR3 is TGTGCCAGCAGCTCCATCGACAGGGGGGTTAGCAATCAGCCCCAGCATTTT. Amino acid sequence: CASSSIDRGVSNQPQHF. The chain joins TRBV7-8 to TRBJ1-5; 9 positions match TRBD1. Trimming at V came to 4 bases and at J to 0 bases, leaving 7 bases not matched to a gene. The CDR3 covers 17 residues. The V gene's germline CDR1 is SGHVS and CDR2 FQNEAQ.

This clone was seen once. DNA for the CDR3: TGTGCCAGCAGTGAAGACAGGGCAAGATATGAAGCTTTCTTT. This sequence encodes CASSEDRARYEAFF. V and J are TRBV6-1 and TRBJ1-1, with D possibly TRBD1 on 6 matching bases. The V gene lost 1 base and the J gene lost 7 bases, with 13 bases spanning the gap. The CDR3 has 14 residues. The germline gives CDR1 MNHNS, CDR2 SASEGT.

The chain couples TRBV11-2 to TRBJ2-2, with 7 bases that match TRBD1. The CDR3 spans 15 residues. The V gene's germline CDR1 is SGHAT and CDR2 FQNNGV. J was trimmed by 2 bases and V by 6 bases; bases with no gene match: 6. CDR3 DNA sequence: TGTGCCAGCAGTTCGGGACAGCTAAACACCGGGGAGCTGTTTTTT. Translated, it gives CASSSGQLNTGELFF.

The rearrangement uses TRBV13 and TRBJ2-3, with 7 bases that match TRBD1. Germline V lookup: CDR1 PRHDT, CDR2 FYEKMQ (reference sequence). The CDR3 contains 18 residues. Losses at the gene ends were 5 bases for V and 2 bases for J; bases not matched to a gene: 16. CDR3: CASSAAYRDRKPTDTQYF. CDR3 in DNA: TGTGCCAGCAGCGCGGCTTACCGGGACAGAAAACCCACAGATACGCAGTATTTT.

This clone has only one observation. CDR3 amino acids: CASSHNEKLFF. In DNA form, the CDR3 reads TGTGCCAGCAGCCATAATGAAAAACTGTTTTTT. This chain connects TRBV28 to TRBJ1-4, with D unresolved. Trimming removed 6 bases from V and 4 bases from J, with 3 bases in between. The CDR3 is 11 residues long. CDR1 is MDHEN, CDR2 SYDVKM, per germline.

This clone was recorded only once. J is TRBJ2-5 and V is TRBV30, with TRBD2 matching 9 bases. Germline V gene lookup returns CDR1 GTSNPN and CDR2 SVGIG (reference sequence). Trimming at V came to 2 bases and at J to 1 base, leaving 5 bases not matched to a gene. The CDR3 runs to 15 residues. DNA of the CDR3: TGTGCCTGGAGTCTCGGTAGCGGGAGCCAAGAGACCCAGTACTTC. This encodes CAWSLGSGSQETQYF.